The rows below give T cell receptor beta chains drawn from one sample of a study of blood T cell repertoires in COVID-19. Clones were read by immunoSEQ multiplex PCR, and TCRdb kept only the in-frame ones, dropping some. This sample has fewer than 140,000 clones, with about three quarters found just once. Material: peripheral blood. The source of these receptors is an elderly man with COVID-19, enrolled during active disease. Each CDR3 is given with its conserved first and last residue. A D gene is named only where the DNA matches it firmly. Clone size appears in some rows only: once, few, many, or a class for an expanded clone.

len	v_gene	abundance	j_gene	d_gene	CDR3aa	CDR3nt
16	TRBV19	.	TRBJ2-7	.	CASSMSMGFSSYEQYF	TGTGCCAGTAGTATGAGTATGGGCTTTAGCTCCTACGAGCAGTACTTC
16	TRBV5-6	.	TRBJ1-1	.	CASSLALGSMNTEAFF	TGTGCCAGCAGCTTGGCTCTGGGCTCCATGAACACTGAAGCTTTCTTT
12	TRBV28	.	TRBJ1-6	.	CASSLQNSPLHF	TGTGCCAGCAGTTTACAGAATTCACCCCTCCACTTT
13	TRBV4-3	.	TRBJ1-5	TRBD1	CASSLDRDQPQHF	TGCGCCAGCAGCCTAGACAGGGATCAGCCCCAGCATTTT
15	TRBV7-3	.	TRBJ2-7	TRBD1	CASTAGTVIENEQYF	TGTGCCAGCACCGCCGGGACAGTCATCGAAAACGAGCAGTACTTC
14	TRBV28	.	TRBJ2-2	TRBD2	CASRGLANTGELFF	TGTGCCAGCCGTGGACTAGCGAACACCGGGGAGCTGTTTTTT
19	TRBV4-2	once	TRBJ2-1	TRBD2	CASSQERGWLAGGYNEQFF	TGTGCCAGCAGCCAAGAAAGAGGCTGGCTAGCGGGAGGGTACAATGAGCAGTTCTTC
13	TRBV29-1	.	TRBJ1-5	.	CSVDAGGNQPQHF	TGCAGCGTTGACGCAGGGGGCAATCAGCCCCAGCATTTT
15	TRBV4-1	.	TRBJ2-3	TRBD2	CASSLSGRGADTQYF	TGCGCCAGCAGCCTAAGCGGGAGAGGGGCAGATACGCAGTATTTT
19	TRBV11-3	.	TRBJ2-2	TRBD2	CASSPRSGELPWNTGELFF	TGTGCCAGCAGCCCCAGGAGCGGGGAACTCCCTTGGAACACCGGGGAGCTGTTTTTT
16	TRBV7-8	.	TRBJ1-1	TRBD1	CASIIGGRTGSLEAFF	TGTGCCAGCATCATAGGGGGTCGGACAGGGTCGCTGGAAGCTTTCTTT
16	TRBV28	.	TRBJ2-1	TRBD1	CASGSGTASSYNEQFF	TGTGCCAGCGGGTCCGGGACAGCCAGTTCCTACAATGAGCAGTTCTTC
13	TRBV19	.	TRBJ2-1	.	CASSIMEGHEQFF	TGTGCCAGTAGTATCATGGAGGGGCATGAGCAGTTCTTC
16	TRBV6-2/TRBV6-3	.	TRBJ2-3	TRBD2	CASSRWDYLSPDTQYF	TGTGCCAGCAGCCGCTGGGACTATTTATCCCCAGATACGCAGTATTTT
15	TRBV19	.	TRBJ2-7	TRBD2	CASSIRLAGLYEQYF	TGTGCCAGTAGTATCCGACTAGCGGGTCTCTACGAGCAGTACTTC
14	TRBV2	.	TRBJ2-1	.	CASSLRGSLNEQFF	TGTGCCAGCAGTCTTCGGGGGAGTCTCAATGAGCAGTTCTTC
16	TRBV9	once	TRBJ2-1	TRBD2	CASSVGRLAVGDEQFF	TGTGCCAGCAGCGTAGGACGCCTAGCGGTCGGGGATGAGCAGTTCTTC
16	TRBV9	.	TRBJ1-4	.	CASSVAGGRSNEKLFF	TGTGCCAGCAGCGTAGCCGGGGGACGGAGTAATGAAAAACTGTTTTTT
16	TRBV7-2	.	TRBJ2-5	TRBD2	CASSSTTSARWETQYF	TGTGCCAGCAGCTCTACGACTAGCGCCAGGTGGGAGACCCAGTACTTC
19	TRBV21-1	.	TRBJ2-7	.	CASSKEKGTSGRFSYEQYF	TGTGCCAGCAGCAAGGAAAAGGGGACTAGCGGGAGGTTCTCCTACGAGCAGTACTTC
14	TRBV7-3	.	TRBJ2-1	TRBD2	CASSTGTSANEQFF	TGTGCCAGCAGCACCGGGACTAGCGCCAATGAGCAGTTCTTC
16	TRBV7-9	.	TRBJ2-3	TRBD2	CASSPIAGGRTDTQYF	TGTGCCAGCAGCCCTATAGCGGGAGGGCGAACAGATACGCAGTATTTT
13	TRBV6-5	.	TRBJ1-1	.	CASRSGTHTEAFF	TGTGCCAGCAGATCCGGGACACACACTGAAGCTTTCTTT
17	TRBV25-1	.	TRBJ2-2	TRBD1	CASSGNPGGRGTGELFF	TGTGCCAGCAGTGGGAACCCAGGGGGACGCGGGACCGGGGAGCTGTTTTTT
13	TRBV7-2	.	TRBJ2-1	.	CASGASGYGEQFF	TGTGCCAGCGGGGCCAGCGGGTACGGTGAGCAGTTCTTC
19	TRBV12-2	.	TRBJ1-6	.	CASRLAKVRDRAVISPLHF	TGTGCAAGTCGCTTAGCGAAGGTCCGGGACAGGGCGGTTATTTCACCCCTCCACTTT
12	TRBV27	.	TRBJ2-2	.	CASSQFAGELFF	TGTGCCAGCAGCCAGTTCGCCGGGGAGCTGTTTTTT
17	TRBV1	once	TRBJ2-5	.	CTSSPKPPSGNQETQYF	TGCACCAGCAGCCCAAAGCCCCCTAGCGGGAACCAAGAGACCCAGTACTTC
12	TRBV28	few	TRBJ2-5	.	CASNGPQETQYF	TGTGCCAGCAATGGGCCCCAAGAGACCCAGTACTTC
16	TRBV15	.	TRBJ1-2	TRBD1	CATSRSLTGGNYGYTF	TGTGCCACCAGCAGATCCCTGACAGGGGGTAACTATGGCTACACCTTC
17	TRBV15	.	TRBJ2-2	.	CATSRDRDTMNTGELFF	TGTGCCACCAGCAGAGATAGGGACACGATGAACACCGGGGAGCTGTTTTTT
15	TRBV9	.	TRBJ1-6	.	CASSPLVGGNSPLHF	TGTGCCAGCAGCCCCCTAGTGGGGGGGAATTCACCCCTCCACTTT
13	TRBV5-4	.	TRBJ2-5	.	CASSLSFSETQYF	TGTGCCAGCAGCTTGTCGTTCTCTGAGACCCAGTACTTC
13	TRBV29-1	.	TRBJ2-1	TRBD2	CSASGVAGDEQFF	TGCAGCGCTTCAGGAGTAGCGGGAGACGAGCAGTTCTTC
13	TRBV25-1	.	TRBJ2-1	.	CASSEPGRNEQFF	TGTGCCAGCAGTGAACCAGGGAGGAATGAGCAGTTCTTC
13	TRBV9	.	TRBJ2-3	TRBD2	CASRETSGDTQYF	TGTGCCAGCAGGGAAACTAGCGGGGACACGCAGTATTTT
14	TRBV7-6	.	TRBJ2-7	TRBD1	CASSVWTGAYEQYF	TGTGCCAGCAGCGTTTGGACAGGGGCCTACGAGCAGTACTTC
14	TRBV6-5	.	TRBJ2-7	.	CASSYEGTTYEQYF	TGTGCCAGCAGTTATGAAGGGACAACCTACGAGCAGTACTTC
13	TRBV19	few	TRBJ2-5	.	CASSRDMRETQYF	TGTGCCAGTAGTCGGGACATGCGGGAGACCCAGTACTTC
13	TRBV4-1	.	TRBJ1-4	.	CASSQVETGKLFF	TGCGCCAGCAGCCAAGTGGAGACCGGAAAACTGTTTTTT
17	TRBV6-6	few	TRBJ1-5	TRBD1	CASSRDRGGQGYQPQHF	TGTGCCAGCAGTCGGGACAGGGGCGGGCAAGGCTATCAGCCCCAGCATTTT
14	TRBV7-9	few	TRBJ1-2	TRBD1	CASSPDRDGGPNTF	TGTGCCAGCAGCCCCGACAGGGATGGGGGGCCTAACACCTTC
16	TRBV6-5	few	TRBJ2-7	.	CASSYSTHSGSYEQYF	TGTGCCAGCAGTTACTCGACGCACAGCGGTTCCTACGAGCAGTACTTC
15	TRBV6-2/TRBV6-3	.	TRBJ1-2	.	CASSLTGIPYYGYTF	TGTGCCAGCAGTTTAACAGGGATCCCATACTATGGCTACACCTTC
13	TRBV30	.	TRBJ1-5	.	CAWSVRGAGTQHF	TGTGCCTGGAGTGTTAGGGGCGCGGGGACCCAGCATTTT
12	TRBV30	.	TRBJ1-2	.	CACEPVVYGYTF	TGTGCCTGCGAGCCTGTTGTCTATGGCTACACCTTC
16	TRBV28	.	TRBJ1-5	.	CASSSQPGDKDQPQHF	TGTGCCAGCAGTTCCCAGCCGGGGGATAAGGATCAGCCCCAGCATTTT
16	TRBV7-2	.	TRBJ2-7	TRBD1	CASSRDSGQVFKEQYF	TGTGCCAGCAGCAGGGACTCGGGACAGGTGTTTAAGGAGCAGTACTTC
15	TRBV29-1	.	TRBJ1-4	.	CSAGGPFSTNEKLFF	TGCAGCGCCGGAGGACCTTTTTCAACTAATGAAAAACTGTTTTTT
17	TRBV19	many	TRBJ2-4	TRBD2	CASSPRRTSGSQNIQYF	TGTGCCAGTAGTCCAAGGCGGACTAGCGGGAGCCAAAACATTCAGTACTTC
17	TRBV19	few	TRBJ2-1	.	CASSAQLGLGGNNEQFF	TGTGCCAGTAGTGCCCAACTAGGCCTAGGGGGAAACAATGAGCAGTTCTTC
14	TRBV19	.	TRBJ1-5	.	CASSIDGGSGSQHF	TGTGCCAGTAGTATAGATGGAGGATCTGGGTCCCAGCATTTT
13	TRBV19	.	TRBJ2-7	.	CPPQSGFRDEQYF	TGTCCCCCTCAGAGCGGATTCCGGGACGAGCAGTACTTC
13	TRBV12-3/TRBV12-4	.	TRBJ1-5	.	CASAKFQGFPQHF	TGTGCCAGCGCAAAGTTCCAGGGATTTCCCCAGCATTTT
14	TRBV6-5	.	TRBJ1-6	TRBD1	CAGNRGGSNSPLHF	TGTGCCGGAAACAGGGGTGGTAGCAATTCACCCCTCCACTTT
16	TRBV19	.	TRBJ2-3	TRBD1	CASSIGTGLGSDTQYF	TGTGCCAGTAGTATAGGGACAGGCCTCGGGTCAGATACGCAGTATTTT
16	TRBV19	.	TRBJ2-5	TRBD2	CASSSPGAGGGETQYF	TGTGCCAGTAGTTCCCCGGGGGCGGGAGGAGGAGAGACCCAGTACTTC
16	TRBV11-2	few	TRBJ1-3	.	CASSQLRSAAGNTIYF	TGTGCCAGCAGCCAACTTAGGTCGGCGGCAGGAAACACCATATATTTT
18	TRBV3-1/TRBV3-2	.	TRBJ2-2	TRBD2	CASSRLGAGGRGTGELFF	TGTGCCAGCAGCCGCCTTGGAGCGGGGGGGAGAGGCACCGGGGAGCTGTTTTTT